The entry below gives a single T cell receptor (beta chain) sequence along with its context. Its antigen remains unidentified. The data belong to a study of cytomegalovirus exposure and HLA in healthy donors. Notes on the study in general: High specificity and sensitivity for cytomegalovirus status were reported for the classifier.

The CDR3 length is 14 residues. Germline CDR1 and CDR2: SQVTM and ANQGSEA. Trimming pared 6 bases from V and 5 bases from J, leaving 19 bases between. In the PCR, 60 Vbeta and 13 Jbeta primers were used. Clones were read by immunoSEQ multiplex PCR, and TCRdb kept only the in-frame ones, dropping some. In the table there are over 100,000 clones, around 80% of which are singletons. Sequences were obtained from PBMCs. J is TRBJ1-2 and V is TRBV29-1; D is possibly TRBD1 (6 bases). The TCR originated in a young man in good health and CMV-seropositive. The CDR3, as DNA: TGCAGCGTCGCAACCCCAGGGGATCGATATGGCTACACCTTC. It codes for CSVATPGDRYGYTF.